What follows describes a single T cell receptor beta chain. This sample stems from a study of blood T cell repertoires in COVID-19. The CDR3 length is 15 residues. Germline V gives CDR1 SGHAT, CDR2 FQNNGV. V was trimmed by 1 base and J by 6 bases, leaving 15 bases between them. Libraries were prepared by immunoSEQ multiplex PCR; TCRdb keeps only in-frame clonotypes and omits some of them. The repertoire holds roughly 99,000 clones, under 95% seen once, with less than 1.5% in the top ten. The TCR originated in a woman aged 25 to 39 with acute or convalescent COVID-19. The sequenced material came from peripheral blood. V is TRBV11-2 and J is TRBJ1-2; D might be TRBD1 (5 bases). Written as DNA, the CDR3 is TGTGCCAGCAGCTTAGCAGGCAGGGTATCGGATGGCTACACCTTC. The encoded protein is CASSLAGRVSDGYTF.